The rows below give T cell receptor beta chains drawn from one sample of a study of T-cell reconstitution after alpha-beta-depleted transplantation in children. TCRdb re-derived calls from the PCR reads in MiXCR, one entry per CDR3 protein. The table includes some 600,000 distinct CDR3 sequences, around 13% detected once. Source: PBMCs, mostly from graft donor cells, taken 360 days after TCRalphabeta/CD19-depleted stem cell transplant. These receptors were collected from a male patient between 10 and 17 years old who had a stem cell transplant for acute myeloid leukemia, so the T cells may come from the graft donor. Each CDR3 is given with its conserved first and last residue. The D gene is left open where the match is weak. Size is omitted from some rows. Given values are once, few, many or a class for expanded clones.

>NA|many|TRBJ1-1|TRBV3-1
CASRPINTEAFF
TGTGCCAGCAGGCCTATTAACACTGAAGCTTTCTTT
>NA|many|TRBJ2-3|TRBV7-6
CASSLGPRTTDTQYF
TGTGCCAGCAGCTTGGGGCCCCGCACCACAGATACGCAGTATTTT
>NA|many|TRBJ2-1|TRBV7-8
CASTRIKGDRLYNEQFF
TGTGCCAGCACCCGTATAAAAGGGGATAGACTCTACAATGAGCAGTTCTTC
>NA|many|TRBJ2-7|TRBV29-1
CSVEDRSYEQYF
TGCAGCGTTGAAGACAGGTCCTACGAGCAGTACTTC
>NA|few|TRBJ2-3|TRBV4-3
CASSSGLGDTQYF
TGCGCCAGCAGCTCCGGCTTAGGTGATACGCAGTATTTT
>TRBD1|many|TRBJ2-7|TRBV2
CASDKDRGLTYEQYF
TGTGCCAGCGATAAGGACAGGGGACTTACTTACGAGCAGTACTTC
>NA|NA|TRBJ2-1|TRBV5-1
CASSDQDRVRREPYNEQFF
TGCGCCAGCAGCGACCAGGACAGGGTACGGCGGGAGCCCTACAATGAGCAGTTCTTC
>TRBD2|once|TRBJ2-3|TRBV7-3
CASSVEREGPHTQYF
TGTGCCAGCAGCGTTGAGCGGGAGGGCCCCCATACGCAGTATTTT
>NA|NA|TRBJ1-2|TRBV4-3
CASSQEMGLNYGYTF
TGCGCCAGCAGCCAAGAAATGGGTCTTAACTATGGCTACACCTTC
>NA|few|TRBJ1-1|TRBV6-5
CASVLPGRGLEAFF
TGTGCCAGCGTACTCCCGGGACGCGGATTGGAAGCTTTCTTT
>TRBD1|NA|TRBJ1-1|TRBV12-3/TRBV12-4
CATNGQGLMNTEAFF
TGTGCCACGAACGGACAGGGACTTATGAACACTGAAGCTTTCTTT
>NA|few|TRBJ2-2|TRBV20-1
CSARDVGISTGELFF
TGCAGTGCTAGAGATGTGGGTATAAGCACCGGGGAGCTGTTTTTT
>TRBD2|many|TRBJ2-1|TRBV5-1
CASSSLTSGGYNEQFF
TGCGCCAGCAGCTCGCTTACTAGCGGAGGGTACAATGAGCAGTTCTTC
>TRBD1|few|TRBJ2-3|TRBV20-1
CSAAKETGGSTDTQYF
TGCAGTGCTGCCAAAGAAACAGGGGGCAGCACAGATACGCAGTATTTT
>NA|NA|TRBJ2-5|TRBV6-5
CASRDGLAQYF
TGTGCCAGCAGAGACGGACTGGCACAGTACTTC
>TRBD2|NA|TRBJ2-7|TRBV20-1
CSASLGLAANRYEQYF
TGCAGTGCTAGTTTGGGACTAGCGGCCAATCGCTACGAGCAGTACTTC
>NA|few|TRBJ1-4|TRBV20-1
CSASVPGTLNEKLFF
TGCAGTGCTAGTGTTCCCGGGACTCTGAATGAAAAACTGTTTTTT
>TRBD2|few|TRBJ2-1|TRBV6-4
CASSPRRGLAGSGYNEQFF
TGTGCCAGCAGTCCCCGGCGGGGACTAGCGGGGTCGGGGTACAATGAGCAGTTCTTC
>NA|many|TRBJ2-7|TRBV12-3/TRBV12-4
CASSLGTTGRQYF
TGTGCCAGCAGTTTAGGGACCACAGGGCGGCAGTACTTC
>NA|many|TRBJ1-1|TRBV6-6
CASQLNTEAFF
TGTGCCAGCCAACTGAACACTGAAGCTTTCTTT
>TRBD2|few|TRBJ2-2|TRBV20-1
CSARDVGRLAGNTGELFF
TGCAGTGCTAGAGATGTAGGGAGACTAGCGGGGAACACCGGGGAGCTGTTTTTT
>NA|few|TRBJ2-4|TRBV4-3
CASSQGGGTEEVF
TGCGCCAGCAGCCAAGGGGGGGGCACCGAGGAGGTCTTC
>TRBD2|few|TRBJ2-1|TRBV20-1
CSARDHGLAGGRPYNEQFF
TGCAGTGCTAGAGATCACGGACTAGCGGGAGGAAGACCCTACAATGAGCAGTTCTTC
>TRBD1|NA|TRBJ2-3|TRBV29-1
CSVHPTDRVSTDTQYF
TGCAGCGTCCACCCAACCGACAGGGTTAGCACAGATACGCAGTATTTT
>NA|NA|TRBJ1-6|TRBV7-9
CASSPLGGENSPLHF
TGTGCCAGCAGCCCTCTAGGGGGGGAGAATTCACCCCTCCACTTT
>NA|few|TRBJ1-1|TRBV12-3/TRBV12-4
CASSLVGGFEAFF
TGTGCCAGCAGTTTAGTGGGGGGGTTTGAAGCTTTCTTT
>TRBD1|NA|TRBJ2-3|TRBV7-2
CASSLSGTGAFDTQYF
TGTGCCAGCAGCTTATCAGGGACAGGGGCGTTTGATACGCAGTATTTT
>NA|NA|TRBJ2-1|TRBV7-2
CASSPPPLVYNEQFF
TGTGCCAGCAGCCCCCCCCCACTAGTCTACAATGAGCAGTTCTTC
>TRBD1|few|TRBJ1-3|TRBV9
CASSARQGGNTIYF
TGTGCCAGCAGCGCTCGACAGGGAGGAAACACCATATATTTT
>NA|many|TRBJ2-7|TRBV29-1
CSVITKTRDEQYF
TGCAGCGTTATCACCAAAACGCGGGACGAGCAGTACTTC
>NA|NA|TRBJ2-5|TRBV3-1
CASSHAASQETQYF
TGTGCCAGCAGCCATGCGGCTAGCCAGGAGACCCAGTACTTC
>NA|few|TRBJ2-5|TRBV4-2
CASSQVQVPETQYF
TGTGCCAGCAGCCAAGTCCAGGTCCCAGAGACCCAGTACTTC
>NA|once|TRBJ1-1|TRBV5-1
CASSWTQNTEAFF
TGCGCCAGCAGCTGGACACAGAACACTGAAGCTTTCTTT
>TRBD2|NA|TRBJ2-1|TRBV10-3
CATGGSGRHNEQFF
TGTGCCACCGGAGGGAGCGGGAGGCACAATGAGCAGTTCTTC
>NA|NA|TRBJ2-6|TRBV3-1
CASSPTSFSGANVLTF
TGTGCCAGCAGCCCTACTAGCTTCTCTGGGGCCAACGTCCTGACTTTC
>TRBD2|few|TRBJ2-1|TRBV4-3
CASSQDSTSGRPYNEQFF
TGCGCCAGCAGCCAAGATAGCACCAGCGGGAGGCCCTACAATGAGCAGTTCTTC
>NA|few|TRBJ2-3|TRBV27
CASGGAFDIPDTQYF
TGTGCCTCCGGGGGCGCCTTTGACATCCCGGATACGCAGTATTTT
>TRBD2|NA|TRBJ2-5|TRBV2
CASSEERGLGETQYF
TGTGCCAGCAGTGAGGAGCGGGGACTCGGGGAGACCCAGTACTTC